Below, 4 T cell receptor beta chains from the same sample are listed, as sequenced in a study of T-cell reconstitution after alpha-beta-depleted transplantation in children. The library targeted TCRbeta and was prepared with unique molecular identifiers. A single record per CDR3 protein comes from TCRdb applying MiXCR to the PCR reads. The table has around 190,000 distinct CDR3 sequences, approximately 6.9% seen once. Material: PBMCs, obtained before TCRalphabeta/CD19-depleted stem cell transplant. The receptor set was obtained from a boy aged 2 to 9 with acute lymphoblastic leukemia, due to receive a stem cell transplant.

The chain combines TRBV12-5 with TRBJ2-2; 7 nucleotides align to TRBD1. The germline V gene has CDR1 LGHNT and CDR2 FRNRAP. The CDR3 has 13 amino acids. After removal of 5 bases from V and 5 bases from J, the junction contained 2 bases not matched to a gene. Here the CDR3 DNA reads TGTGCTAGTGGTACAGGGGATACCGGGGAGCTGTTTTTT. Translated, it gives CASGTGDTGELFF. The entire variable domain, with the rest obtained from reference TRBV12-5 and TRBJ2-2, is as follows: DARVTQTPRHKVTEMGQEVTMRCQPILGHNTVFWYRQTMMQGLELLAYFRNRAPLDDSGMPKDRFSAEMPDATLATLKIQPSEPRDSAVYFCASGTGDTGELFFGEGSRLTVL.

This clonotype was seen more than once but under ten times. The chain employs TRBV7-9 and TRBJ2-5, with D perhaps TRBD1 (6 bases). V was shortened by 0 bases and J by 2 bases, with 13 bases between the two germline ends. The CDR3 is 16 amino acids. Germline V gene lookup returns CDR1 SEHNR and CDR2 FQNEAQ (reference sequence). The CDR3 region is CASSLAFGDTQETQYF. The DNA of the CDR3 is TGTGCCAGCAGCTTAGCGTTTGGGGACACACAAGAGACCCAGTACTTC.

Ten or more counts support this clonotype. This sequence joins TRBV7-2 and TRBJ2-5; D may be TRBD1 (5 bases). This CDR3 spans 15 amino acids. V was cut by 6 bases and J by 1 base, with 15 bases left in between. Per germline, CDR1 SGHTA and CDR2 FQGNSA. The CDR3 DNA reads TGTGCCAGCAGGCGTATGGGGCGACTCCAAGAGACCCAGTACTTC. Translation: CASRRMGRLQETQYF. Complete variable domain (other parts from reference TRBV7-2 and TRBJ2-5): GAGVSQSPSNKVTEKGKDVELRCDPISGHTALYWYRQSLGQGLEFLIYFQGNSAPDKSGLPSDRFSAERTGGSVSTLTIQRTQQEDSAVYLCASRRMGRLQETQYFGPGTRLLVL.

This clonotype was recorded many times. V gene TRBV28 combines with J gene TRBJ2-3; the D gene could be TRBD1 or TRBD2 (5 bases each). The ends were cut back, 4 bases at V and 8 bases at J, with 19 bases in the middle. The germline V gene has CDR1 MDHEN and CDR2 SYDVKM. This CDR3 comprises 15 residues. The CDR3 nucleotides read TGTGCCAGCAGTTCCACCGGGACCCACCACGTTACGCAGTATTTT. Translation: CASSSTGTHHVTQYF.